The 14 T cell receptor beta chains given below trace back to one sample, sequenced in a study of blood T cell repertoires in COVID-19. TCRdb's copy holds only in-frame clones and misses some; the assay was immunoSEQ multiplex PCR. This sample has around 220,000 clones, with 80% found just once. The sequencing sample was made of PBMCs or T cells enriched from blood (not recorded which). The source of these receptors is a woman aged 40 to 55 with acute COVID-19.

The gene calls are TRBV7-2 and TRBJ2-1; the D is unclear. The length of the CDR3 is 11 residues. Per the germline V gene, CDR1 is SGHTA and CDR2 is FQGNSA. Trimming removed 7 bases at V and 4 bases at J, with 5 bases between. CDR3 nucleotide sequence: TGTGCCAGCACCTCGTACAATGAGCAGTTCTTC. This encodes CASTSYNEQFF. The full variable domain, with the rest looked up from reference TRBV7-2 and TRBJ2-1, is GAGVSQSPSNKVTEKGKDVELRCDPISGHTALYWYRQSLGQGLEFLIYFQGNSAPDKSGLPSDRFSAERTGGSVSTLTIQRTQQEDSAVYLCASTSYNEQFFGPGTRLTVL.

In nucleotides, the CDR3 is TGTGCCAGCAGCTTAGGTAGCAGTTCAGATACGCAGTATTTT. It translates to CASSLGSSSDTQYF. The chain carries TRBV11-1 and TRBJ2-3; D remains ambiguous. The ends were cut back, 1 base at V and 4 bases at J, with 9 bases in the middle. Germline CDR1 reads SGHAT; CDR2 reads FQDESV (reference sequence). The CDR3 totals 14 residues.

The chain is built from TRBV15 and TRBJ2-5; possible D gene TRBD2, 6 bases. With 4 bases removed from V and 1 base from J, the gap between germline ends came to 13 bases. CDR1 and CDR2 from the germline V gene are LNHNV and YYDKDF (reference sequence). This CDR3 contains 15 residues. CDR3 sequence: CATSKVLATQETQYF. CDR3 DNA: TGTGCCACCAGCAAGGTCCTAGCGACCCAAGAGACCCAGTACTTC.

This clone was detected once. V is TRBV18 and J is TRBJ2-7, with TRBD1 matching 8 bases. V gave up 3 bases and J gave up 5 bases; unmatched junction bases: 3. This CDR3 region has 13 residues. Germline-derived CDR1 and CDR2 are KGHSH and LQKENI. This CDR3 reads CASSPGQGDEQYF. DNA of the CDR3: TGTGCCAGCTCACCCGGACAGGGCGACGAGCAGTACTTC.

The genes are TRBV19 and TRBJ1-6; 7 nucleotides line up with TRBD1. Unmatched junction bases numbered 6, after V lost 7 bases and J lost 9 bases. The CDR3 covers 13 residues. Germline CDR1 LNHDA, CDR2 SQIVND (reference sequence). CDR3 DNA: TGTGCCAGTACCCCGGCAGGGGGTTCACCCCTCCACTTT. This translates into CASTPAGGSPLHF.

V usage is TRBV29-1 and J usage is TRBJ1-3; D call uncertain. This CDR3 spans 11 amino acids. Germline values: CDR1 SQVTM, CDR2 ANQGSEA. Trimming pared 7 bases from V and 4 bases from J, leaving 8 bases between. The DNA for the CDR3 is TGCAGCGGCCTTGAGGGAAACACCATATATTTT. Its protein is CSGLEGNTIYF.

Of note for this clone: Other DNA sequences within the sample encode an identical CDR3. This rearrangement joins TRBV3-1 (or the pseudogene TRBV3-2) to TRBJ2-7; D is perhaps TRBD2 (6 bases). CDR3 length equals 15 residues. Trimming pared 0 bases from V and 1 base from J, leaving 10 bases between. Germline lookup yields CDR1 LGHDT and CDR2 YNNKEL (reference sequence). Here the CDR3 DNA reads TGTGCCAGCAGCCAAGAAGGAGGGAGGTCCTACGAGCAGTACTTC. It translates to CASSQEGGRSYEQYF.

This clone has only one observation. This CDR3 reads CAWKRLDGETQYF. The CDR3 DNA sequence: TGTGCCTGGAAACGGCTCGACGGGGAGACCCAGTACTTC. The V and J genes are TRBV30 and TRBJ2-5; D gene unclear. This CDR3 comprises 13 residues. Germline V gives CDR1 GTSNPN, CDR2 SVGIG (reference sequence). Trimming shortened V by 4 bases and J by 5 bases, and 14 bases separated the two germline ends.

J is TRBJ1-1 and V is TRBV5-1; TRBD1 matches 9 bases. The V gene end was trimmed by 0 bases and the J gene end by 7 bases; junction bases not matched to a gene: 7. From germline, CDR1 is SGHRS and CDR2 YFSETQ. The CDR3 covers 15 residues. The CDR3 coding sequence is TGCGCCAGCAGCTTGGCCGGGACAGGGAGTTATGAAGCTTTCTTT. Translating gives CASSLAGTGSYEAFF.

The chain uses TRBV15 and TRBJ2-3, with 9 bases identical to TRBD2. Germline CDR1 reads LNHNV; CDR2 reads YYDKDF (reference sequence). CDR3 length: 17 amino acids. The V segment lost 0 bases and the J segment 0 bases; nucleotides outside the gene matches: 4. CDR3 protein: CATSRETSGASTDTQYF. In DNA form, the CDR3 reads TGTGCCACCAGCAGAGAGACTAGCGGAGCTAGCACAGATACGCAGTATTTT.

This rearrangement joins TRBV5-1 to TRBJ2-7, with 8 bases that match TRBD2. The CDR3 runs to 16 residues. Losses at the gene ends were 0 bases for V and 5 bases for J; bases not matched to a gene: 10. Looked up from germline, CDR1 is SGHRS and CDR2 is YFSETQ. CDR3 loop: CASSLDARREVDEQYF. The CDR3 nucleotides are TGCGCCAGCAGCTTGGACGCTCGGCGGGAGGTCGACGAGCAGTACTTC.

V is TRBV10-3 and J is TRBJ1-1; 7 bases map to TRBD1. The germline V gene has CDR1 ENHRY and CDR2 SYGVKD. The CDR3 consists of 14 residues. V trimming: 5 bases; J trimming: 1 base; junction bases outside the gene matches: 4. The DNA of the CDR3 is TGTGCCATCAGTCCGGGACAGAGGAACACTGAAGCTTTCTTT. It translates to CAISPGQRNTEAFF.

This clone came up once. The rearrangement links TRBV7-6 to TRBJ1-3; tentative D call: TRBD1 (5 bases). V lost 3 bases to trimming and J lost 0 bases, with 21 bases between them. The CDR3 covers 19 residues. Germline assignment: CDR1 SGHVS and CDR2 FNYEAQ. CDR3 residues: CASSFQTGKGFFSGNTIYF. DNA for the CDR3: TGTGCCAGCAGCTTTCAGACCGGAAAGGGGTTCTTCTCTGGAAACACCATATATTTT.

This clone turned up a few times. The rearrangement joins TRBV5-1 to TRBJ2-1; TRBD2 matches at 10 bases. The germline CDR1 and CDR2 sequences are SGHRS and YFSETQ. This CDR3 is built from 17 residues. With 5 bases clipped from V and 1 base from J, the junction kept 9 bases outside the gene matches. In nucleotides, the CDR3 is TGCGCCAGCAGGGCTACAATTAGCGGGGGGTCCTACAATGAGCAGTTCTTC. Amino acids: CASRATISGGSYNEQFF.